A selection of T cell receptor beta chains follows, all from one sample in a study of cytomegalovirus exposure and HLA in healthy donors. Some clones are missing from TCRdb's copy, which holds only in-frame ones; the method was immunoSEQ multiplex PCR. This table holds fewer than 250,000 clones, 70% to 85% found once. Material for sequencing was PBMCs. These receptors were collected from a girl aged 2-10 years in good health and CMV-seronegative. Both conserved end residues are part of each CDR3. A D gene is named only where the DNA matches it firmly. Size is stated for part of the rows, as once, few or many counts, or as a class when the clone is expanded.

>TRBJ1-5|TRBD1|TRBV5-1|NA
CASSLSGTGNQPQHF
TGCGCCAGCAGCTTGTCCGGGACAGGTAATCAGCCCCAGCATTTT
>TRBJ2-7|NA|TRBV25-1|few
CASSESRQSISYEQYF
TGTGCCAGCAGTGAATCCAGACAGAGTATCTCCTACGAGCAGTACTTC
>TRBJ2-5|NA|TRBV7-9|NA
CASSWGLKETQYF
TGTGCCAGCAGCTGGGGACTGAAAGAGACCCAGTACTTC
>TRBJ2-5|NA|TRBV25-1|NA
CASSGKTGRETQYF
TGTGCCAGCAGTGGCAAGACAGGGAGGGAGACCCAGTACTTC
>TRBJ2-2|NA|TRBV2|NA
CASSENRDGELFF
TGTGCCAGCAGTGAAAACAGGGACGGGGAGCTGTTTTTT
>TRBJ1-5|TRBD1|TRBV5-3|few
CARSGTGTSSNQPQHF
TGTGCCAGAAGCGGGACAGGGACAAGTAGCAATCAGCCCCAGCATTTT
>TRBJ2-7|TRBD1|TRBV4-1|NA
CASSTRTGDSYEQYF
TGCGCCAGCAGCACCCGGACAGGGGATTCCTACGAGCAGTACTTC
>TRBJ1-1|NA|TRBV10-3|NA
CAISDAVGAPEAFF
TGTGCCATCAGTGACGCGGTAGGTGCCCCTGAAGCTTTCTTT
>TRBJ1-2|NA|TRBV12-2|NA
CASRSRPGQGTIYGYTF
TGTGCAAGTCGCTCCAGACCTGGACAGGGAACAATCTATGGCTACACCTTC
>TRBJ2-7|NA|TRBV19|NA
CATRDQTYEQYF
TGTGCCACCCGGGATCAGACCTACGAGCAGTACTTC
>TRBJ1-1|NA|TRBV5-1|NA
CASSLGGTDMNTEAFF
TGCGCCAGCAGCTTGGGCGGGACGGACATGAACACTGAAGCTTTCTTT
>TRBJ2-1|NA|TRBV11-3|NA
CASSLDGFEQFF
TGTGCCAGCAGCTTAGACGGTTTCGAGCAGTTCTTC
>TRBJ2-1|TRBD2|TRBV27|NA
CASKTFWSGSSYNEQFF
TGTGCCAGCAAGACCTTCTGGAGCGGGAGTTCTTACAATGAGCAGTTCTTC
>TRBJ1-3|NA|TRBV7-9|few
CASGQGIWHLSGNTIYF
TGTGCCAGCGGGCAGGGGATATGGCATCTCTCTGGAAACACCATATATTTT
>TRBJ2-1|NA|TRBV9|NA
CASSVLYGTDNEQFF
TGTGCCAGCAGCGTCCTGTACGGGACTGACAATGAGCAGTTCTTC
>TRBJ2-5|TRBD2|TRBV6-6|NA
CASRDSGGGDGETQYF
TGTGCCAGCCGAGATAGTGGCGGGGGGGACGGAGAGACCCAGTACTTC
>TRBJ2-1|TRBD1|TRBV5-4|NA
CASSLLGQGVYNEQFF
TGTGCCAGCAGCTTGCTGGGACAGGGTGTCTACAATGAGCAGTTCTTC
>TRBJ2-1|NA|TRBV13|NA
CASSLLLGDANEQFF
TGTGCCAGCAGCTTACTTCTAGGGGATGCGAATGAGCAGTTCTTC
>TRBJ2-7|TRBD1|TRBV7-9|NA
CASSLGQSASYEQYF
TGTGCCAGCAGCTTGGGACAGAGTGCTTCCTACGAGCAGTACTTC
>TRBJ2-2|TRBD1|TRBV6-1|NA
CASSADRVNTGELFF
TGTGCCAGCAGTGCGGACAGGGTGAACACCGGGGAGCTGTTTTTT
>TRBJ2-3|NA|TRBV4-1|NA
CASSQAGTSTDTQYF
TGCGCCAGCAGCCAAGCCGGGACTAGCACAGATACGCAGTATTTT
>TRBJ2-7|NA|TRBV5-6|NA
CASSLAPSYEQYF
TGTGCCAGCAGCTTGGCCCCATCCTACGAGCAGTACTTC
>TRBJ2-7|TRBD1|TRBV5-1|few
CASSPAGTVYEQYF
TGCGCCAGCAGCCCCGCCGGGACAGTGTACGAGCAGTACTTC
>TRBJ1-2|NA|TRBV29-1|NA
CSVGRVLGYGYTF
TGCAGCGTTGGGAGGGTCTTGGGCTATGGCTACACCTTC
>TRBJ1-1|NA|TRBV15|few
CATSFGNTEAFF
TGTGCCACCAGCTTCGGGAACACTGAAGCTTTCTTT
>TRBJ2-3|TRBD2|TRBV30|NA
CAWRGREGHNTLTQYF
TGTGCCTGGAGAGGGCGGGAGGGCCACAATACCCTTACGCAGTATTTT
>TRBJ1-5|NA|TRBV10-1|NA
CASSAFQPQHF
TGCGCCAGCAGTGCCTTCCAGCCCCAGCATTTT
>TRBJ1-1|NA|TRBV19|NA
CASSINGMGEAFF
TGTGCCAGTAGTATAAACGGGATGGGTGAAGCTTTCTTT
>TRBJ1-2|NA|TRBV6-1|NA
CASSDGGFGQPYGYTF
TGTGCCAGCAGTGACGGGGGGTTCGGTCAGCCCTATGGCTACACCTTC
>TRBJ2-7|TRBD2|TRBV11-2|NA
CASSLGIGLAGDEQYF
TGTGCCAGCAGCTTAGGAATAGGGCTAGCGGGAGACGAGCAGTACTTC
>TRBJ2-5|TRBD2|TRBV9|NA
CASSRAGGYQETQYF
TGTGCCAGCAGCCGAGCGGGGGGGTACCAAGAGACCCAGTACTTC
>TRBJ2-1|TRBD1|TRBV5-3|NA
CARSTGQGRRVPYNEQFF
TGTGCCAGAAGCACCGGACAGGGGAGGAGAGTTCCTTACAATGAGCAGTTCTTC
>TRBJ1-2|NA|TRBV5-1|once
CASSLEGDGNYGYTF
TGCGCCAGCAGCTTGGAGGGGGATGGGAACTATGGCTACACCTTC
>TRBJ1-2|NA|TRBV2|NA
CASSEVVGGETNYGYTF
TGTGCCAGCAGTGAAGTGGTAGGGGGTGAGACTAACTATGGCTACACCTTC
>TRBJ2-5|NA|TRBV10-2|NA
CASSVGARETQYF
TGCGCCAGCAGTGTGGGGGCCCGGGAGACCCAGTACTTC
>TRBJ1-3|NA|TRBV9|NA
CASSVEGGGLTGNTIYF
TGTGCCAGCAGCGTCGAAGGCGGAGGGTTAACTGGAAACACCATATATTTT
>TRBJ1-1|TRBD1|TRBV30|NA
CAEVLGPTGRAFF
TGTGCCGAGGTCTTAGGCCCGACAGGGCGGGCTTTCTTT
>TRBJ1-5|TRBD1|TRBV10-1|NA
CASNRDRGLGQPQHF
TGCGCCAGCAACCGGGACAGGGGGCTTGGTCAGCCCCAGCATTTT
>TRBJ2-7|TRBD2|TRBV27|NA
CASSLATSGAYEQYF
TGTGCCAGCAGTTTAGCCACTAGCGGTGCCTACGAGCAGTACTTC
>TRBJ2-1|NA|TRBV25-1|NA
CASSGYSAVSYNEQFF
TGTGCCAGCAGTGGGTATAGCGCCGTCTCCTACAATGAGCAGTTCTTC
>TRBJ1-6|NA|TRBV6-1|NA
CASRGLGVRNSPLHF
TGTGCCAGCAGGGGACTCGGCGTGAGGAATTCACCCCTCCACTTT
>TRBJ2-1|NA|TRBV7-3|NA
CASSSTTLGEQFF
TGTGCCAGCAGCTCCACGACGCTAGGTGAGCAGTTCTTC
>TRBJ2-3|NA|TRBV5-1|NA
CASSLVSGETQYF
TGCGCCAGCAGCTTGGTCTCGGGGGAGACGCAGTATTTT
>TRBJ2-1|TRBD1|TRBV7-7|NA
CASSPDRGNYNEQFF
TGTGCCAGCAGCCCGGACAGGGGAAATTACAATGAGCAGTTCTTC
>TRBJ2-5|NA|TRBV10-1|NA
CASSRSLEETQYF
TGCGCCAGCAGTCGAAGCCTGGAGGAGACCCAGTACTTC
>TRBJ1-2|NA|TRBV11-2|NA
CASSPAANYGYTF
TGTGCCAGCAGCCCAGCGGCTAACTATGGCTACACCTTC
>TRBJ2-7|TRBD1|TRBV6-6|few
CASSKTRTGPSYEQYF
TGTGCCAGCAGCAAAACACGGACAGGGCCTTCCTACGAGCAGTACTTC
>TRBJ1-5|NA|TRBV6-1|NA
CAAGTPNQPQHF
TGTGCCGCCGGGACACCGAATCAGCCCCAGCATTTT
>TRBJ2-1|TRBD1|TRBV18|NA
CASSPGTENEQFF
TGTGCCAGCTCACCTGGGACAGAAAATGAGCAGTTCTTC
>TRBJ1-1|NA|TRBV6-5|few
CASSLRGLNTEAFF
TGTGCCAGCAGCCTCCGCGGGTTGAACACTGAAGCTTTCTTT
>TRBJ2-1|TRBD1|TRBV7-8|NA
CASSLARTGDNEQFF
TGTGCCAGCAGCTTAGCAAGGACAGGTGACAATGAGCAGTTCTTC